This record covers a single T cell receptor beta chain. Its antigen is currently unknown. Germline V gives CDR1 MGHRA, CDR2 YSYEKL. The CDR3 covers 13 residues. V was pared by 4 bases and J by 5 bases, with 11 bases between. This entry is derived from a study of CD8+ T cells in alopecia areata. The study, taken as a whole, reports: Lesional tissue from the scalp (especially in alopecia totalis/universalis) showed higher clonality than normal scalp.

The treatment was: oral pan-JAK inhibitor, 5-10 mg twice daily. From PBMCs, CD4+ and CD8+ T cells were sorted. Sequencing relied on a cDNA template that was reverse transcribed from extracted RNA. Method: immunoSEQ multiplex PCR; TCRdb's copy keeps in-frame clones and lacks some. In the table there are some 180,000 clones, 50% to 65% of which are singletons. The source is a human donor with alopecia areata. The V call is TRBV4-1, the J call TRBJ2-5; either TRBD1 or TRBD2 may fit D (5 bases each). This sample comprised CD8+ T cells sorted from blood, obtained at week 24, from a patient treated with tofacitinib. CDR3 DNA sequence: TGCGCCAGCAGCCCCCGGGACCTGGAGACCCAGTACTTC. This gives the protein CASSPRDLETQYF.